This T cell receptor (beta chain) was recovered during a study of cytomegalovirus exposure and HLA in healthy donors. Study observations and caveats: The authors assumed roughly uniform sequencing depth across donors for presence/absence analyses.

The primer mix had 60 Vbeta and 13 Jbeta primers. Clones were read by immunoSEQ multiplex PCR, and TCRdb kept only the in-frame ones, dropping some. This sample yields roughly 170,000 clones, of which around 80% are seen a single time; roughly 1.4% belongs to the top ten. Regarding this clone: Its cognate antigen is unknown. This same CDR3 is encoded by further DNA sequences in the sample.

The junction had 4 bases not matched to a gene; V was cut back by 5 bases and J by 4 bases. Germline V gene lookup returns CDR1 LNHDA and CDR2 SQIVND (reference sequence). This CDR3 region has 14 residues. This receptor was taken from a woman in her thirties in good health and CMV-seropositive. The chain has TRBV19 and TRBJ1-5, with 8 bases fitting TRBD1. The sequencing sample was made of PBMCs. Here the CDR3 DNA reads TGTGCCAGTAGTCCTACAGGGGGGAATCAGCCCCAGCATTTT. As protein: CASSPTGGNQPQHF. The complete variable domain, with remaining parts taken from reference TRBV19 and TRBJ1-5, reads DGGITQSPKYLFRKEGQNVTLSCEQNLNHDAMYWYRQDPGQGLRLIYYSQIVNDFQKGDIAEGYSVSREKKESFPLTVTSAQKNPTAFYLCASSPTGGNQPQHFGDGTRLSIL.